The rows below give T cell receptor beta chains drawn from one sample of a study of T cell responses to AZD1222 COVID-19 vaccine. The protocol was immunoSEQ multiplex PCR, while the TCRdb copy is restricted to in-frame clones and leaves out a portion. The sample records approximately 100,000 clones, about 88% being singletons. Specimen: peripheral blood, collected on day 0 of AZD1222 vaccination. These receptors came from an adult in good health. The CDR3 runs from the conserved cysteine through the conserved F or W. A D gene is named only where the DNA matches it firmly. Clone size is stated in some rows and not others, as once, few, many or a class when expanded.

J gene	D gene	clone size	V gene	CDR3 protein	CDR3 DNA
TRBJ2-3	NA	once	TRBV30	CACSRGVTDTQYF	TGTGCCTGTTCTCGGGGAGTCACAGATACGCAGTATTTT
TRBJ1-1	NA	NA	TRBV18	CASSPWAGTEAFF	TGTGCCAGCTCACCCTGGGCCGGCACTGAAGCTTTCTTT
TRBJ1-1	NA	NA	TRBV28	CASGDQGPSTEAFF	TGTGCCAGCGGTGATCAGGGGCCTTCCACTGAAGCTTTCTTT
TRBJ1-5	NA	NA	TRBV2	CASSEIDSGQPQHF	TGTGCCAGCAGTGAAATTGACAGTGGGCAGCCCCAGCATTTT
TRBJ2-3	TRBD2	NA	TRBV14	CASSQSLAGGVDTQYF	TGTGCCAGCAGCCAGTCCCTAGCGGGAGGAGTAGATACGCAGTATTTT
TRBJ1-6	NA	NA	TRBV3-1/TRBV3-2	CASSSTGSRPYSPLHF	TGTGCCAGCAGCTCGACTGGGTCGCGGCCGTATTCACCCCTCCACTTT
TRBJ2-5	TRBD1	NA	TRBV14	CASSQSGQAQETQYF	TGTGCCAGCAGCCAATCCGGACAGGCTCAAGAGACCCAGTACTTC
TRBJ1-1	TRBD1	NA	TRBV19	CASSVGQMNTEAFF	TGTGCCAGTAGTGTGGGACAGATGAACACTGAAGCTTTCTTT
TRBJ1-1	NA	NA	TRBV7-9	CASLGQGWDTEAFF	TGTGCCAGCCTGGGCCAGGGCTGGGACACTGAAGCTTTCTTT
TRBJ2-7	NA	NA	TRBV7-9	CASRRGQYNEQYF	TGTGCCAGCAGAAGAGGACAGTATAACGAGCAGTACTTC
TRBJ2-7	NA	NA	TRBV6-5	CASSYSAGYNSHEQYF	TGTGCCAGCAGTTACTCAGCAGGGTATAATTCCCACGAGCAGTACTTC
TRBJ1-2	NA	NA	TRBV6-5	CASSQNREQGYGYTF	TGTGCCAGCAGTCAAAACAGGGAACAGGGCTATGGCTACACCTTC
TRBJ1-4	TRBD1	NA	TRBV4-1	CASSQRPGQGTLGKLFF	TGCGCCAGCAGCCAAAGGCCGGGACAGGGCACCCTGGGGAAACTGTTTTTT
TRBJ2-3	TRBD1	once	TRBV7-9	CASTTWTGGVSDTQYF	TGTGCCAGCACCACCTGGACAGGGGGCGTCTCAGATACGCAGTATTTT
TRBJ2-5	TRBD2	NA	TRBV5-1	CASSLEARGAQETQYF	TGCGCCAGCAGCTTGGAGGCGCGGGGGGCACAAGAGACCCAGTACTTC
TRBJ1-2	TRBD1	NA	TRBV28	CASSSTGTGSPSYGYTF	TGTGCCAGCAGTTCGACCGGGACAGGTTCCCCCTCCTATGGCTACACCTTC
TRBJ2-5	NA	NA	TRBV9	CASSALISGKQETQYF	TGTGCCAGCAGCGCCCTTATCAGCGGTAAACAAGAGACCCAGTACTTC
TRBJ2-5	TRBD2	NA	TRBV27	CASSGQAGVGGETQYF	TGTGCCAGCAGTGGCCAAGCGGGAGTTGGGGGGGAGACCCAGTACTTC
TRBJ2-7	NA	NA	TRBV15	CATSSYGTPEQYF	TGTGCCACCAGCTCCTACGGGACTCCCGAGCAGTACTTC
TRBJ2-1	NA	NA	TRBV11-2	CASSLVVGQGEGQFF	TGTGCCAGCAGCTTAGTGGTGGGGCAAGGCGAGGGGCAGTTCTTC
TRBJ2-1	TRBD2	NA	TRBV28	CASSLWGTINNEQFF	TGTGCCAGCAGTTTATGGGGGACTATCAACAATGAGCAGTTCTTC
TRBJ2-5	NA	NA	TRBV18	CASTSERQETQYF	TGTGCCAGCACGTCAGAGAGGCAAGAGACCCAGTACTTC
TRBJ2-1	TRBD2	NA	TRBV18	CASSSPPGTRYNEQFF	TGTGCCAGCTCAAGTCCCCCCGGGACTAGATACAATGAGCAGTTCTTC
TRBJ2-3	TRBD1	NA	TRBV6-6	CASSSGQGGDTQYF	TGTGCCAGCAGCTCGGGACAGGGCGGAGATACGCAGTATTTT
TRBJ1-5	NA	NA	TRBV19	CASSITRASNQPQHF	TGTGCCAGTAGTATAACTAGGGCGAGCAATCAGCCCCAGCATTTT
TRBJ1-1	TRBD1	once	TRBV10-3	CATMRQGVGNTEAFF	TGTGCCACGATGAGACAGGGGGTTGGGAACACTGAAGCTTTCTTT
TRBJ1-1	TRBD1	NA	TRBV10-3	CAISVPPGQGNTEAFF	TGTGCCATCAGTGTCCCCCCGGGACAGGGTAACACTGAAGCTTTCTTT
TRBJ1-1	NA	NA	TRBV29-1	CSAQVGGGTEAFF	TGCAGCGCTCAAGTCGGGGGCGGAACTGAAGCTTTCTTT
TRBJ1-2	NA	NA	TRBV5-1	CASSLGYGNRDGYTF	TGCGCCAGCAGCTTAGGTTATGGGAACCGGGATGGCTACACCTTC
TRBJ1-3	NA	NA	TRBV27	CASSRGSGNTIYF	TGTGCCAGCAGTAGGGGGTCGGGAAACACCATATATTTT
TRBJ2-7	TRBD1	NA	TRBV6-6	CASSGDRVLIDEQYF	TGTGCCAGCAGTGGGGACAGGGTATTAATCGACGAGCAGTACTTC
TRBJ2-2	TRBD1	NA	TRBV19	CASSWGQGSTGELFF	TGTGCCAGTAGCTGGGGACAGGGGAGCACCGGGGAGCTGTTTTTT
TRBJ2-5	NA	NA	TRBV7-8	CASSLGRSVETQYF	TGTGCCAGCAGCTTAGGACGTTCGGTCGAGACCCAGTACTTC
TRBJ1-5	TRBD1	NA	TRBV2	CASREQGGDQPQHF	TGTGCCAGCAGGGAACAGGGGGGGGATCAGCCCCAGCATTTT
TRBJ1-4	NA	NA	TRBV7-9	CASSSELAKLFF	TGTGCCAGCAGCTCCGAATTGGCAAAACTGTTTTTT
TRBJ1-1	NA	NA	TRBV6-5	CASSYSLLWNTEAFF	TGTGCCAGCAGTTACTCTCTTCTTTGGAACACTGAAGCTTTCTTT
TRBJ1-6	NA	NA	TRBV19	CASSTDQVSPLHF	TGTGCCAGTAGTACCGATCAAGTTTCACCCCTCCACTTT
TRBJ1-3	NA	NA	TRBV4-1	CASSQEPARLGNTIYF	TGCGCCAGCAGCCAAGAACCAGCCCGGCTGGGAAACACCATATATTTT
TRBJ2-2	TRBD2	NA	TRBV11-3	CASSLRRGGPNTGELFF	TGTGCCAGCAGCTTACGCCGGGGGGGGCCCAACACCGGGGAGCTGTTTTTT
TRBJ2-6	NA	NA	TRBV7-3	CASSLVPAPGANVLTF	TGTGCCAGCAGCTTGGTACCAGCCCCTGGGGCCAACGTCCTGACTTTC
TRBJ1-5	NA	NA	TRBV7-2	CASSLGPSNQPQHF	TGTGCCAGCAGCTTAGGTCCCTCAAATCAGCCCCAGCATTTT
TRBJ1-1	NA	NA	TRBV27	CASSLQGRTEAFF	TGTGCCAGCAGCCTACAGGGACGGACTGAAGCTTTCTTT
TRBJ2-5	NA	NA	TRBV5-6	CASSGRVGETQYF	TGTGCCAGCTCGGGCAGGGTAGGGGAGACCCAGTACTTC
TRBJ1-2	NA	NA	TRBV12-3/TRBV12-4	CASSRDRLYGYTF	TGTGCCAGCAGCAGAGACAGGCTCTATGGCTACACCTTC